This T cell receptor beta chain stems from a study of T cell responses to AZD1222 COVID-19 vaccine (dated by TCRdb to the early 2020s). With respect to the entire study: TCR sequencing covered 233 trial participants: 207 given two doses of AZD1222 and 26 given two doses of MenACWY control vaccine. Trial participants were enrolled into age subgroups of 18-55, 56-69 and 70-plus years, which contained about 150, 27 and 61 TCR-sequenced participants, respectively. Overall results and qualifications from the work: CD4 TCRs associated with the vaccine covered the entire spike protein, and the dominant responses were in regions 160-218 and 743-854. Reportedly, almost half of the unique spike-specific TCRs recognized epitopes lying outside the regions that are mutated in the B.1.351 and B.1.1.7 variants. Only a handful of AZD1222 recipients were SARS-CoV-2 seropositive at baseline, limiting conclusions about previously exposed vaccinees. The 56-69-year group was small, and its depth increase did not reach significance, likely because of low power. After two AZD1222 doses, both the breadth and the depth of spike-specific TCRs were significantly higher than at day 0 and than in MenACWY recipients. No day 14 peak-response samples were available, so repertoires were characterized only after the peak T cell response. Participants were mostly white British and included more females than males, and it was suggested by the authors that clonal diversity may have been underestimated.

This clone showed up just a few times. Its antigen is not yet known. Per-base quality was not reported, and no clone a single base away is much larger than it. The time point label for this specimen denotes: about 28 days (+/-7) after the second vaccine dose. AZD1222 recipients given second doses at about 4 weeks or at about 12 weeks were pooled, since spike-specific TCR depth and breadth were not found to differ between the two schedules. Vaccinee samples were obtained from the UK trials COV001 and COV002, which included a single-blind randomized controlled phase 2/3 trial of AZD1222 (ChAdOx1 nCoV-19) in healthy adults. For TCRbeta chain sequencing, PBMC samples from trial participants were taken at day 0 and at day 28 after the second dose. The CDR3 regions of human TCRbeta chains were analyzed by immunosequencing. As for how the authors treated the data: TCRs in the repertoires were matched against a reference library of SARS-CoV-2-specific TCRs that had been generated with the MIRA antigen-specificity platform. Breadth was defined as the fraction of unique TCRs that were SARS-CoV-2-associated, and depth was defined as the fraction of total T cells that were SARS-CoV-2-associated. Using the MIRA data, every spike-specific TCR was mapped to the spike region that the TCR reacted to and assigned to either a CD4 or a CD8 class. Log10-transformed breadth and depth values were compared by one-way ANOVA with Sidak's multiple comparisons tests. TCRdb stores this immuneACCESS table with in-frame sequences only. Part of the clones is absent; in the studies checked, under half of the shortfall reflects unresolved V genes, and no reason is known for the rest. V and J calls and clone size are as listed in that table; D and trimming were resolved from the DNA. This sample has about 26,000 clones in its table, and around 90% of those were observed once. The ten largest make up approximately 2.6% of the sample.

This sequence was found in an adult who received the AZD1222 COVID-19 vaccine. The material sequenced was peripheral blood, taken 28 days after the second AZD1222 dose.

The CDR3 amino acid sequence is: CASSKRTGVEGGDEQFF. The sequenced DNA is TGTGCCAGCAGCAAAAGGACGGGTGTGGAGGGGGGCGATGAGCAGTTCTTC. The chain is made from TRBV2 and TRBJ2-1, with the D segment possibly TRBD1 or TRBD2, each aligning over 6 bases. Inclusive of the bounding cysteine and phenylalanine, the CDR3 is 17 residues long. Of all the DNA, just the CDR3 is kept, 51 bases in frame from base 1. Trimming costs V 6 bases and J 8 bases, and their ends lie 26 bases apart. Per the germline V gene, SNHLY is the CDR1 and FYNNEI is the CDR2.